Each of the 27 T cell receptor beta chains below was sequenced from the same sample in a study of blood T cell repertoires in COVID-19. The table came from immunoSEQ multiplex PCR; TCRdb's copy has only in-frame clones and leaves some out. The repertoire holds 200,000 to 250,000 clones, with around nine tenths as singletons. The specimen sequenced was peripheral blood. The receptors stem from a man aged 55-75 years who had recovered from COVID-19.

This sequence joins TRBV7-2 and TRBJ2-7, with TRBD1 as a possible D gene (6 bases). The CDR3 runs to 13 residues. Germline V gives CDR1 SGHTA, CDR2 FQGNSA. V lost 5 bases and J lost 6, with 14 bases in between. The CDR3 region is CASSSQGSREQYF. The CDR3 DNA sequence: TGTGCCAGCAGCAGTCAGGGGTCTCGCGAGCAGTACTTC. Full variable domain (rest looked up from reference TRBV7-2 and TRBJ2-7): GAGVSQSPSNKVTEKGKDVELRCDPISGHTALYWYRQSLGQGLEFLIYFQGNSAPDKSGLPSDRFSAERTGGSVSTLTIQRTQQEDSAVYLCASSSQGSREQYFGPGTRLTVT.

The CDR3 region is CASSLMGQGNYGYTF. The DNA for the CDR3 is TGTGCCAGCAGCTTGATGGGACAGGGCAACTATGGCTACACCTTC. J is TRBJ1-2 and V is TRBV5-8, with TRBD1 matching over 9 bases. Trimming at V came to 1 base and at J to 2 bases, leaving 3 bases not matched to a gene. The germline CDR1 and CDR2 sequences are SGHTS and YDEGEE. The CDR3 sequence is 15 residues long. Supplemented by reference TRBV5-8 and TRBJ1-2, the full variable domain reads EAGVTQSPTHLIKTRGQQATLRCSPISGHTSVYWYQQALGLGLQFLLWYDEGEERNRGNFPPRFSGRQFPNYSSELNVNALELEDSALYLCASSLMGQGNYGYTFGSGTRLTVV.

The CDR3 DNA reads TGTGCCAGCAGCCCCGGGACAGCTTACTACGAGCAGTACTTC. Translating it yields CASSPGTAYYEQYF. V usage is TRBV3-1 (or the pseudogene TRBV3-2) and J usage is TRBJ2-7; 7 positions match TRBD1. V gave up 4 bases and J gave up 3 bases; unmatched junction bases: 6. Per the germline V gene, CDR1 is LGHDT and CDR2 is YNNKEL (reference sequence). The CDR3 sequence is 14 residues long.

The V gene is TRBV7-9, the J gene TRBJ2-6, with D possibly TRBD1 on 5 matching bases. The CDR3 spans 16 residues. The ends were cut back, 1 base at V and 4 bases at J, with 11 bases in the middle. Looked up from germline, CDR1 is SEHNR and CDR2 is FQNEAQ (reference sequence). CDR3 sequence: CASSLVRGSGANVLTF. The CDR3 region has the DNA TGTGCCAGCAGCTTAGTAAGGGGTTCGGGGGCCAACGTCCTGACTTTC. The full variable domain, its missing parts supplied by reference TRBV7-9 and TRBJ2-6, is DTGVSQNPRHKITKRGQNVTFRCDPISEHNRLYWYRQTLGQGPEFLTYFQNEAQLEKSRLLSDRFSAERPKGSFSTLEIQRTEQGDSAMYLCASSLVRGSGANVLTFGAGSRLTVL.

This clone was counted a single time. The V gene is TRBV7-6, the J gene TRBJ2-7, with D perhaps matching TRBD2 (5 bases). The V gene's germline CDR1 is SGHVS and CDR2 FNYEAQ. This CDR3 has 15 residues. The V end lost 3 bases, the J end lost 1 base, and 13 bases lay between the germline ends. The CDR3 here is CASSFPKSGSYEQYF. CDR3 nucleotide sequence: TGTGCCAGCAGCTTCCCTAAAAGCGGATCCTACGAGCAGTACTTC.

The V gene is TRBV7-3, the J gene TRBJ2-1; 10 bases match TRBD2. Germline CDR1 reads SGHTA; CDR2 reads FQGTGA. V lost 3 bases to trimming and J lost 12 bases; unmatched junction nucleotides: 5. The CDR3 length is 13 residues. The CDR3 DNA follows: TGTGCCAGCAGCTTCGAACTAGCGGGGTCGCAGTTCTTC. Residues: CASSFELAGSQFF.

J is TRBJ1-5 and V is TRBV7-2; 7 positions agree with TRBD1. Germline values: CDR1 SGHTA, CDR2 FQGNSA. The CDR3 length is 15 residues. Trimming cost V 1 base and J 7 bases; bases outside gene matches: 7. In DNA, the CDR3 is TGTGCCAGCAGCTTAGACAGGGGTACTAGGCAGCCCCAGCATTTT. Its translation: CASSLDRGTRQPQHF.

The chain's CDR3 is CASSFGTDTQYF. The CDR3 bases are TGTGCCAGCAGCTTCGGCACAGATACGCAGTATTTT. The chain couples TRBV7-2 to TRBJ2-3; D gene ambiguous. The V gene lost 3 bases and the J gene lost 1 base, with 2 bases spanning the gap. This CDR3 spans 12 amino acids. The germline V gene encodes CDR1 SGHTA and CDR2 FQGNSA. Combining the CDR3 with reference TRBV7-2 and TRBJ2-3 gives the whole variable domain GAGVSQSPSNKVTEKGKDVELRCDPISGHTALYWYRQSLGQGLEFLIYFQGNSAPDKSGLPSDRFSAERTGGSVSTLTIQRTQQEDSAVYLCASSFGTDTQYFGPGTRLTVL.

The table lists this clone with a few counts. The chain carries TRBV7-8 and TRBJ2-5, with D tentatively TRBD2 (6 bases). The germline gives CDR1 SGHVS, CDR2 FQNEAQ. This CDR3 contains 13 residues. V lost 7 bases, J lost 4 bases, and 13 bases lay in between. The chain's CDR3 is CASTPYGGETQYF. The CDR3 nucleotides read TGTGCCAGCACCCCTTACGGGGGAGAGACCCAGTACTTC.

The chain combines TRBV6-5 with TRBJ2-1, with 9 bases aligning to TRBD2. The CDR3 is made up of 16 amino acids. Germline V CDR1 and CDR2: MNHEY, SVGAGI. Losses at the gene ends were 4 bases for V and 8 bases for J; bases not matched to a gene: 12. The CDR3, as DNA: TGTGCCAGCAGTTCCCTCGGCGGGGGGGCCTGGGATGAGCAGTTCTTC. As protein: CASSSLGGGAWDEQFF.

This chain connects TRBV27 to TRBJ1-1; the D gene is possibly TRBD1 (6 bases). V lost 5 bases and J lost 5, with 15 bases in between. This CDR3 is 14 amino acids long. CDR1 and CDR2 (germline): MNHEY, SMNVEV (reference sequence). The CDR3 coding sequence is TGTGCCAGCAGTCCAGCAGGGGAGTGGACTGAAGCTTTCTTT. The encoded protein is CASSPAGEWTEAFF.

The chain employs TRBV19 and TRBJ1-5; D possibly corresponds to TRBD1 (5 bases). V lost 8 bases to trimming and J lost 6 bases, with 17 bases between them. Looked up from germline, CDR1 is LNHDA and CDR2 is SQIVND (reference sequence). This CDR3 is built from 14 residues. The CDR3 protein is CASGLGRAGQPQHF. The DNA for the CDR3 is TGTGCCAGTGGCCTGGGCAGGGCTGGTCAGCCCCAGCATTTT.

The chain recombines TRBV5-1 with TRBJ2-1; D remains ambiguous. CDR3 length: 14 residues. Germline CDR1 SGHRS, CDR2 YFSETQ. V was clipped by 4 bases and J by 5 bases, with 13 bases between them. The CDR3 region is CASSPGGTHNEQFF. CDR3 nucleotide sequence: TGCGCCAGCAGCCCCGGCGGAACCCACAATGAGCAGTTCTTC.

V and J are TRBV28 and TRBJ2-2; 11 nucleotides match TRBD2. This CDR3 contains 18 residues. Germline assignment: CDR1 MDHEN and CDR2 SYDVKM. Trimming took 2 bases from V and 6 from J; bases not matched to a gene: 11. In nucleotides, the CDR3 is TGTGCCAGCAGTTTAATGGCTAGCGGGAGGTCGGGTCCCGGGGAGCTGTTTTTT. It encodes CASSLMASGRSGPGELFF.

The chain combines TRBV5-8 with TRBJ2-2, with D uncertain. The CDR3 consists of 14 residues. The germline V and J ends were trimmed by 2 bases and 3 bases, with 8 bases remaining between them. Germline CDR1 reads SGHTS; CDR2 reads YDEGEE. CDR3: CASSFVRDTGELFF. The CDR3, as DNA: TGTGCCAGCAGCTTTGTTCGGGACACCGGGGAGCTGTTTTTT.

The V and J genes are TRBV19 and TRBJ1-1; 7 bases fit TRBD1. The ends lost 6 bases at V and 4 bases at J; junction bases unmatched: 5. The length of the CDR3 is 13 residues. The germline gives CDR1 LNHDA, CDR2 SQIVND (reference sequence). The CDR3, as DNA: TGTGCCAGTAGGAGCTACAGGGGCACTGAAGCTTTCTTT. This gives the protein CASRSYRGTEAFF. Drawing the rest from reference TRBV19 and TRBJ1-1, the complete variable domain is DGGITQSPKYLFRKEGQNVTLSCEQNLNHDAMYWYRQDPGQGLRLIYYSQIVNDFQKGDIAEGYSVSREKKESFPLTVTSAQKNPTAFYLCASRSYRGTEAFFGQGTRLTVV.

The rearrangement links TRBV3-1 (or the pseudogene TRBV3-2) to TRBJ2-3, with 11 bases fitting TRBD2. This CDR3 comprises 18 residues. Germline V gene sequence: CDR1 LGHDT, CDR2 YNNKEL (reference sequence). V gave up 1 base and J gave up 3 bases; unmatched junction bases: 9. CDR3 DNA sequence: TGTGCCAGCAGCCAAGTGGGACTAGCGGATCGGTCAACAGATACGCAGTATTTT. Amino acid sequence: CASSQVGLADRSTDTQYF.

The chain recombines TRBV19 with TRBJ2-2; D gene uncertain. CDR3 size: 15 residues. Germline CDR1 reads LNHDA; CDR2 reads SQIVND (reference sequence). V was cut by 7 bases and J by 3 bases, with 15 bases left in between. The CDR3 sequence is CASKHQGQDTGELFF. CDR3 in DNA: TGTGCCAGTAAGCACCAAGGCCAGGACACCGGGGAGCTGTTTTTT.

The rearrangement links TRBV5-4 to TRBJ2-3, with 8 positions matching TRBD1. V was clipped by 4 bases and J by 1 base; unmatched bases: 8. CDR1 and CDR2 from the germline V gene are SGHNT and YYREEE (reference sequence). The CDR3 runs to 16 residues. CDR3 residues: CASSLPPGQGTDTQYF. The CDR3 DNA reads TGTGCCAGCAGCCTCCCTCCGGGACAGGGCACAGATACGCAGTATTTT.

The gene calls are TRBV28 and TRBJ1-2; possible D gene TRBD1, 6 bases. Trimming cost V 7 bases and J 7 bases, with 22 bases left between them. Germline V gives CDR1 MDHEN, CDR2 SYDVKM. The length of the CDR3 is 15 residues. The CDR3 bases are TGTGCCAGCACCCCACCCGGGACACCTGGGGTTGGCTACACCTTC. This translates into CASTPPGTPGVGYTF.

The chain links TRBV28 to TRBJ1-2, with 9 positions matching TRBD1. Germline-derived CDR1 and CDR2 are MDHEN and SYDVKM. The CDR3 is made up of 16 amino acids. The ends lost 5 bases at V and 2 bases at J; junction bases unmatched: 9. The CDR3 nucleotides are TGTGCCAGCAGTCCCGGGGTGGGACAGGGCAACTATGGCTACACCTTC. This encodes CASSPGVGQGNYGYTF.

There are a few counts of this clone. CDR3 residues: CASSSLSEAFF. The CDR3 DNA sequence: TGTGCCAGCAGTTCTTTGTCTGAAGCTTTCTTT. This chain links TRBV6-5 with TRBJ1-1; no reliable D call. There are 11 residues in the CDR3. Germline assignment: CDR1 MNHEY and CDR2 SVGAGI. The V end was cut by 4 bases, the J end by 6 bases, with 6 bases between.

The chain employs TRBV4-1 and TRBJ2-6; a possible D gene is TRBD1 (6 bases). The germline V gene has CDR1 MGHRA and CDR2 YSYEKL. The CDR3 extends over 17 amino acids. V lost 9 bases to trimming and J lost 0 bases, with 18 bases between them. The CDR3 here is CASAARQDLSGANVLTF. CDR3 DNA sequence: TGCGCCAGTGCCGCGAGACAGGACCTCTCTGGGGCCAACGTCCTGACTTTC.

This rearrangement joins TRBV7-9 to TRBJ2-2; D call uncertain. Trimming cost V 0 bases and J 1 base, with 6 bases left between them. The length of the CDR3 is 15 residues. Germline assignment: CDR1 SEHNR and CDR2 FQNEAQ (reference sequence). This chain's CDR3 is CASSLAQLNTGELFF. CDR3 in DNA: TGTGCCAGCAGCTTAGCACAGCTGAACACCGGGGAGCTGTTTTTT.

J is TRBJ1-2 and V is TRBV28; TRBD1 agrees at 7 bases. V lost 5 bases and J lost 0; bases outside the gene matches: 6. The CDR3 totals 15 residues. Germline-derived CDR1 and CDR2 are MDHEN and SYDVKM. Here the CDR3 reads CASSEQGRPNYGYTF. The CDR3 bases are TGTGCCAGCAGTGAACAGGGGAGGCCTAACTATGGCTACACCTTC.

The V gene is TRBV19, the J gene TRBJ1-4; D call uncertain. V was shortened by 3 bases and J by 8 bases, with 10 bases between the two germline ends. Germline CDR1 is LNHDA and CDR2 is SQIVND (reference sequence). CDR3 size: 13 residues. CDR3 protein: CASSIGLREKLFF. CDR3 nucleotide sequence: TGTGCCAGTAGTATTGGCCTGAGGGAAAAACTGTTTTTT.

The chain carries TRBV27 and TRBJ2-7, with TRBD1 as a possible D gene (7 bases). The V end was cut by 8 bases, the J end by 2 bases, with 25 bases between. Germline CDR1 MNHEY, CDR2 SMNVEV (reference sequence). The length of the CDR3 is 17 residues. The CDR3 region has the DNA TGTGCCAGCCGACGAGGCCTAGGGGGGACAGCTACCTACGAGCAGTACTTC. The encoded protein is CASRRGLGGTATYEQYF.